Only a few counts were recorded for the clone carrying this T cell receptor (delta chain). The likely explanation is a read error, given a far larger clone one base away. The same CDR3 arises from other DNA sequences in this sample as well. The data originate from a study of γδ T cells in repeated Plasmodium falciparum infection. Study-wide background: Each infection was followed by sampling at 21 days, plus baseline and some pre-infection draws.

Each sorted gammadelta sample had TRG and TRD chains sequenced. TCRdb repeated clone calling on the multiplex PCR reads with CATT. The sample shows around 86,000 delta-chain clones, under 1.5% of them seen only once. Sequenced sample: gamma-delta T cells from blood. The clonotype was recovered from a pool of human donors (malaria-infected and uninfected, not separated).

Here the CDR3 DNA reads TGTGCTCTTGGGGCCCTGACCGATAAACTCATCTTC. Protein: CALGALTDKLIF. The V call is TRDV1, the J call TRDJ1; D is unclear. The CDR3 loop spans 12 amino acids. In germline, CDR1 is TSWWSYY, CDR2 QGS.